This T cell receptor (beta chain) appears in the sequencing data of a study of monozygotic twins with inflammatory bowel disease. The CDR3 is made up of 14 amino acids. Germline V gene lookup returns CDR1 SQVTM and CDR2 ANQGSEA. Each sample's cDNA came from eight separate reactions. Molecular identifiers with 6-nucleotide sample barcodes were added during cDNA synthesis via template switching. Reanalyzing the 5' RACE reads, TCRdb keeps one entry per CDR3 protein, without DNA. Seen in this sample are 400,000 to 500,000 distinct CDR3 sequences; the ten most common clones hold more than 2%. The specimen sequenced was blood. The chain carries TRBV29-1 and TRBJ2-7; TCRdb picks TRBD2, but there is no DNA to check that call. The sequence was obtained from a human donor with ulcerative colitis or Crohn's disease, or a healthy co-twin of an affected twin (not recorded which). The CDR3: CRTSPLDDRDEQYF.